This is a list of T cell receptor beta chains from one sample in a study of cytomegalovirus exposure and HLA in healthy donors. TCRdb keeps only in-frame clones here, not all; method: immunoSEQ multiplex PCR. The profile covers about 180,000 clones, with about 83% appearing a single time and 1.4% taken by the ten largest. The sequenced sample consisted of PBMCs. These receptors all come from a woman younger than 45 in good health and CMV-seronegative. The CDR3 runs from the conserved cysteine through the conserved F or W. The D gene is left open where the match is weak. Rows may omit the clone size; those that give it use once, few, many or a size class.

TRBV5-6	TRBD1	TRBJ1-1	once	TGTGCCAGCAGCTCGACAGGGAAGTCGTTGGCTTTCTTT	CASSSTGKSLAFF
TRBV5-1	-	TRBJ1-4	once	TGCGCCAGCAGCGGGGGGGGGACGGCGGTTTCTAATGAAAAACTGTTTTTT	CASSGGGTAVSNEKLFF
TRBV2	-	TRBJ2-3	-	TGTGCCAGCAGTCTAAGGGGGTCTAGCACAGATACGCAGTATTTT	CASSLRGSSTDTQYF
TRBV5-1	-	TRBJ2-5	once	TGCGCCAGCAGCTTGGCGCTGTCTACGGAGACCCAGTACTTC	CASSLALSTETQYF
TRBV18	-	TRBJ1-1	-	TGTGCCAGCTCACCAAAAACGGACAGTAAATCCACTGAAGCTTTCTTT	CASSPKTDSKSTEAFF
TRBV2	TRBD1	TRBJ2-1	-	TGTGCCAGCAGGTACACAGGGGCTGAGCAGTTCTTC	CASRYTGAEQFF
TRBV27	TRBD1	TRBJ1-5	-	TGTGCCAGCAGTCCAGGGACAGGGCCTTCTAGCAATCAGCCCCAGCATTTT	CASSPGTGPSSNQPQHF
TRBV5-1	-	TRBJ1-5	-	TGCGCCAGCAGCTTGGTCCCGGACAGCTTCAATCAGCCCCAGCATTTT	CASSLVPDSFNQPQHF
TRBV27	-	TRBJ2-1	-	TGTGCCAGCAGTTTTTATGATGAGCAGTTCTTC	CASSFYDEQFF
TRBV19	-	TRBJ2-7	-	TGTGCCAGTAGTATAGCCGGGAGCGACGAGCAGTACTTC	CASSIAGSDEQYF
TRBV25-1	-	TRBJ2-1	once	TGTGCCAGCAGTGGCAGAGCGGGTAAGCAGTTCTTC	CASSGRAGKQFF
TRBV7-9	-	TRBJ2-1	few	TGTGCCAGCAGCTTGACAGAATCCTACAATGAGCAGTTCTTC	CASSLTESYNEQFF
TRBV19	-	TRBJ1-5	-	TGTGCCAGTGCCAGACGGGGTAAGGATAGCAATCAGCCCCAGCATTTT	CASARRGKDSNQPQHF
TRBV5-1	TRBD1	TRBJ2-3	-	TGCGCCAGCAGCCCGACAGGGGTACCGTCCAAACCCACAGATACGCAGTATTTT	CASSPTGVPSKPTDTQYF
TRBV6-1	-	TRBJ1-5	-	TGTGCCAGCAGCGAAAGACCTCCTGGACCCATTGTAGCGGGGAATCAGCCCCAGCATTTT	CASSERPPGPIVAGNQPQHF
TRBV6-4	TRBD1	TRBJ1-5	-	TGTGCCACCAACGACAGGGCTTATAGCAATCAGCCCCAGCATTTT	CATNDRAYSNQPQHF
TRBV5-1	-	TRBJ2-1	-	TGCGCCAGCAGCTTGGGGGTGGCGGGGACCACCAATGAGCAGTTCTTC	CASSLGVAGTTNEQFF
TRBV6-5	-	TRBJ2-7	-	TGTGCCAGCAGTCCTCGCCAGGGGACATCCTACGAGCAGTACTTC	CASSPRQGTSYEQYF
TRBV4-1	TRBD1	TRBJ2-7	-	TGCGCCAGCAGCCAGGGACAGGGGAATAGGGCCTACGAGCAGTACTTC	CASSQGQGNRAYEQYF
TRBV7-9	-	TRBJ1-2	-	TGTGCCAGCTCAGGGAGGGTCGATGGCTACACCTTC	CASSGRVDGYTF
TRBV5-1	-	TRBJ2-7	-	TGCGCCAGCAGCTTGACGGGGGATAATGGTTTGTACGAGCAGTACTTC	CASSLTGDNGLYEQYF
TRBV19	-	TRBJ1-5	once	TGTGCCAGTAGTCCGACGGGTAGCAATCAGCCCCAGCATTTT	CASSPTGSNQPQHF
TRBV19	-	TRBJ1-1	-	TGTGCCAGTAGTATAGATTACGGCACTGAAGCTTTCTTT	CASSIDYGTEAFF
TRBV27	-	TRBJ1-2	-	TGTGCCAGCAGTTTTAGGGGTTCTGGCTACACCTTC	CASSFRGSGYTF
TRBV4-2	TRBD1	TRBJ2-2	-	TGTGCCAGCAGCCCCTTAGGGCAGGACAGGTCGACCGGGGAGCTGTTTTTT	CASSPLGQDRSTGELFF
TRBV6-5	-	TRBJ2-7	-	TGTGCCAGCAGTTCGGCGGGGCTGTGGTACGAGCAGTACTTC	CASSSAGLWYEQYF
TRBV19	-	TRBJ1-5	-	TGTGCCAGTAGCCCGACGGAGTATAGCAATCAGCCCCAGCATTTT	CASSPTEYSNQPQHF